What follows are 21 T cell receptor beta chains derived from one specimen sequenced in a study of T cell responses to AZD1222 COVID-19 vaccine. Clones were sequenced by immunoSEQ multiplex PCR, and TCRdb holds only the in-frame ones, with some missing. There are 110,000 to 150,000 clones in the sample; approximately 90% occur only once, and 2.8% lies in the top ten. The sample in question was peripheral blood, obtained on day 0 of AZD1222 vaccination. The receptor set was obtained from an adult in good health.

The chain carries TRBV7-8 and TRBJ1-2, with 8 bases fitting TRBD1. Germline V lookup: CDR1 SGHVS, CDR2 FQNEAQ. This CDR3 contains 14 residues. V was pared by 4 bases and J by 6 bases, with 7 bases of the junction left unmatched. CDR3 loop: CASSSNRGLDGYTF. The CDR3 nucleotides are TGTGCCAGCAGCTCGAACAGGGGGTTGGATGGCTACACCTTC.

The rearrangement links TRBV29-1 to TRBJ1-5, with 10 bases fitting TRBD1. Looked up from germline, CDR1 is SQVTM and CDR2 is ANQGSEA. The CDR3 spans 13 residues. Trimming cost V 6 bases and J 5 bases; bases outside gene matches: 4. In DNA, the CDR3 is TGCAGCGTAGCCGGGACAGGGGATCAGCCCCAGCATTTT. This codes for CSVAGTGDQPQHF.

The genes are TRBV27 and TRBJ1-1; no firm D call. With 0 bases removed from V and 1 base from J, the gap between germline ends came to 12 bases. Germline CDR1 reads MNHEY; CDR2 reads SMNVEV (reference sequence). The CDR3 contains 16 residues. CDR3 sequence: CASSLSSLESNTEAFF. The CDR3 coding sequence is TGTGCCAGCAGTTTATCGTCACTCGAATCGAACACTGAAGCTTTCTTT.

The chain is built from TRBV28 and TRBJ1-1; perhaps TRBD1 as D (6 bases). From germline, CDR1 is MDHEN and CDR2 SYDVKM. Trimming took off 5 bases at V and 3 bases at J, with 13 bases between the two ends. The CDR3 totals 14 residues. The CDR3 loop is CASSRPQGDTEAFF. CDR3 sequence (DNA): TGTGCCAGCAGTCGACCACAGGGAGACACTGAAGCTTTCTTT.

The V call is TRBV5-5, the J call TRBJ1-4; no clear D gene. The CDR3 is 13 amino acids. V lost 4 bases, J lost 6 bases, and 10 bases lay in between. Germline CDR1 reads SGHKS; CDR2 reads YYEKEE (reference sequence). The CDR3 coding sequence is TGTGCCAGCAGCCCTAGTCCCCATGAAAAACTGTTTTTT. Its protein is CASSPSPHEKLFF.

The V gene is TRBV6-5, the J gene TRBJ1-2, with D possibly matching TRBD1 (5 bases). V lost 6 bases and J 0 bases, leaving 14 bases between the germline ends. In germline, CDR1 is MNHEY, CDR2 SVGAGI. CDR3 length: 15 amino acids. DNA for the CDR3: TGTGCCAGCAGGCGACAGAGCGCGTCTAACTATGGCTACACCTTC. This sequence encodes CASRRQSASNYGYTF.

The chain combines TRBV28 with TRBJ1-1, with no clear D. The CDR3 is 16 residues long. V lost 6 bases, J lost 3 bases, and 20 bases lay in between. Looked up from germline, CDR1 is MDHEN and CDR2 is SYDVKM. The CDR3 reads CASSRRHMRADTEAFF. The CDR3 DNA follows: TGTGCCAGCAGCCGCCGGCACATGCGGGCCGACACTGAAGCTTTCTTT.

DNA for the CDR3: TGTGCCAGCAGGACGAACACTGAAGCTTTCTTT. The encoded protein is CASRTNTEAFF. This sequence joins TRBV2 and TRBJ1-1, with no clear D. Looked up from germline, CDR1 is SNHLY and CDR2 is FYNNEI. V was pared by 6 bases and J by 1 base, with 3 bases between. The CDR3 runs 11 residues. The full variable domain, completed using reference TRBV2 and TRBJ1-1, is EPEVTQTPSHQVTQMGQEVILRCVPISNHLYFYWYRQILGQKVEFLVSFYNNEISEKSEIFDDQFSVERPDGSNFTLKIRSTKLEDSAMYFCASRTNTEAFFGQGTRLTVV.

This chain uses TRBV3-1 (or the pseudogene TRBV3-2) with TRBJ2-1, with 9 bases identical to TRBD1. The CDR3 has 15 amino acids. The germline V gene encodes CDR1 LGHDT and CDR2 YNNKEL (reference sequence). V trimming: 3 bases; J trimming: 7 bases; junction bases outside the gene matches: 7. CDR3 residues: CASSHYRDRDNEQFF. CDR3 in DNA: TGTGCCAGCAGCCATTACCGGGACAGGGATAATGAGCAGTTCTTC.

This chain connects TRBV4-3 to TRBJ1-6, with 7 bases matching TRBD1. CDR3 size: 17 residues. Trimming cost V 5 bases and J 6 bases; bases outside gene matches: 13. From germline, CDR1 is LGHNA and CDR2 YSLEER. The CDR3 DNA reads as TGCGCCAGCAGCTTACTGGGGACAGCTCTTATTAATTCACCCCTCCACTTT. Its translation is CASSLLGTALINSPLHF.

The chain carries TRBV6-5 and TRBJ1-4, with no clear D. Between the trimmed V and J ends, which lost 8 bases and 4 bases, there was a span of 11 bases. Germline V gene sequence: CDR1 MNHEY, CDR2 SVGAGI. The CDR3 is made up of 13 amino acids. As DNA, the CDR3 is TGTGCCAGCGGGAGAGGCCATAATGAAAAACTGTTTTTT. The encoded protein is CASGRGHNEKLFF.

The chain joins TRBV4-1 to TRBJ1-5; the D gene is possibly TRBD1 (6 bases). V was pared by 4 bases and J by 2 bases, with 6 bases between. Per the germline V gene, CDR1 is MGHRA and CDR2 is YSYEKL. This CDR3 has 13 amino acids. CDR3 sequence: CASSRTGNQPQHF. DNA for the CDR3: TGCGCCAGCAGCCGGACAGGCAATCAGCCCCAGCATTTT.

V usage is TRBV11-3 and J usage is TRBJ2-1; TRBD1 or TRBD2 may be the D gene (5 bases each). Germline V CDR1 and CDR2: SGHNT, YENEEA. The V end lost 5 bases, the J end lost 4 bases, and 15 bases lay between the germline ends. The CDR3 runs 15 residues. This CDR3 reads CASSPRDPRYNEQFF. CDR3 bases: TGTGCCAGCAGCCCCCGGGACCCGAGATACAATGAGCAGTTCTTC.

The chain employs TRBV6-5 and TRBJ2-7, with 8 bases aligning to TRBD2. J gave up 7 bases and V 6 bases, and 14 bases lay outside the gene matches. In germline, CDR1 is MNHEY, CDR2 SVGAGI. This CDR3 spans 15 amino acids. In DNA, the CDR3 is TGTGCCAGCAGCCCCTGGGCTAGCGGGCTTGAGGAGCAGTACTTC. This encodes CASSPWASGLEEQYF.

The rearrangement links TRBV20-1 to TRBJ2-7, with 8 nucleotides matching TRBD1. This CDR3 has 11 amino acids. V was clipped by 7 bases and J by 4 bases; unmatched bases: 3. The germline CDR1 and CDR2 sequences are DFQATT and SNEGSKA (reference sequence). DNA of the CDR3: TGCAGTGGAGACAGGGGTTACGAGCAGTACTTC. It specifies CSGDRGYEQYF.

The chain couples TRBV5-1 to TRBJ2-7, with 7 bases matching TRBD1. This CDR3 region has 13 residues. V shed 1 base, J shed 4 bases, and the junction held 2 bases outside the gene matches. The V gene's germline CDR1 is SGHRS and CDR2 YFSETQ. CDR3 coding DNA: TGCGCCAGCAGCTTGAAGGGGGCGTACGAGCAGTACTTC. It translates to CASSLKGAYEQYF.

The chain employs TRBV3-1 (or the pseudogene TRBV3-2) and TRBJ1-2; TRBD1 aligns across 8 bases. Germline CDR1 is LGHDT and CDR2 is YNNKEL (reference sequence). This CDR3 contains 14 residues. The V segment lost 3 bases and the J segment 6 bases; nucleotides outside the gene matches: 6. The CDR3 reads CASSQYTGGNGYTF. The CDR3 nucleotides read TGTGCCAGCAGCCAGTATACAGGGGGTAATGGCTACACCTTC.

The rearrangement links TRBV7-9 to TRBJ1-1, with 7 bases lining up with TRBD1. V was clipped by 5 bases and J by 1 base; unmatched bases: 4. The CDR3 sequence is 14 residues long. The germline CDR1 and CDR2 sequences are SEHNR and FQNEAQ (reference sequence). The CDR3 reads CASSKGQTNTEAFF. The CDR3 coding sequence is TGTGCCAGCAGCAAGGGACAGACGAACACTGAAGCTTTCTTT.

The V gene is TRBV29-1, the J gene TRBJ1-2; perhaps TRBD1 as D (5 bases). Germline V CDR1 and CDR2: SQVTM, ANQGSEA. The CDR3 sequence is 13 residues long. V lost 4 bases and J lost 8, with 17 bases in between. CDR3 DNA: TGCAGCGTTGTCGGGGGGGAAAGGGGCGGCTACACCTTC. Amino acids: CSVVGGERGGYTF.

This clone was detected once. This chain uses TRBV6-5 with TRBJ2-2; 11 nucleotides agree with TRBD2. The length of the CDR3 is 14 residues. Germline V gene sequence: CDR1 MNHEY, CDR2 SVGAGI. The V gene end was trimmed by 8 bases and the J gene end by 8 bases; junction bases not matched to a gene: 7. CDR3 protein: CASGTSGRSGELFF. The CDR3 DNA sequence: TGTGCCAGCGGAACTAGCGGGAGATCTGGGGAGCTGTTTTTT.

The rearrangement joins TRBV13 to TRBJ2-1; D is possibly TRBD1 or TRBD2 (5 bases each). Per the germline V gene, CDR1 is PRHDT and CDR2 is FYEKMQ (reference sequence). V was cut by 4 bases and J by 6 bases, with 19 bases left in between. CDR3 length: 16 residues. CDR3 in DNA: TGTGCCAGCAGCTCCCCAACGAGGGGCACCCGCAATGAGCAGTTCTTC. This codes for CASSSPTRGTRNEQFF.